Presented here are 17 T cell receptor beta chains from one specimen sequenced in a study of blood T cells in healthy people across ages. PCR was performed a second time for roughly 7 to 12 cycles using a sample-barcoded 5' primer and a J-beta primer mix. MiXCR was run by TCRdb on the 5' RACE reads, yielding one entry per CDR3 protein. The sample has around 1.5 million distinct CDR3 sequences, about 40% seen once; the top ten hold 7% to 9.5%. The sample consisted of blood. These receptors came from a woman in her late teens or twenties in good health.

The V and J genes are TRBV10-2 and TRBJ2-5; the D is unclear. Trimming took 2 bases from V and 11 from J, leaving 15 bases between them. CDR1 WSHSY and CDR2 SAAADI come from the germline V gene. The CDR3 has 13 residues. CDR3 in amino acids: CASSEGQLLEQYF. CDR3 coding DNA: TGCGCCAGCAGTGAGGGCCAGCTTCTAGAGCAGTACTTC.

V is TRBV20-1 and J is TRBJ2-3; TRBD2 matches 11 bases. The CDR3 loop spans 16 amino acids. Trimming at V came to 2 bases and at J to 6 bases, leaving 10 bases not matched to a gene. The germline V gene encodes CDR1 DFQATT and CDR2 SNEGSKA (reference sequence). CDR3 nucleotide sequence: TGCAGTGCTAGATTTGGAGGGACTAGCGGCCCGGATACGCAGTATTTT. Protein sequence: CSARFGGTSGPDTQYF.

The rearrangement uses TRBV30 and TRBJ2-1; a possible D gene is TRBD2 (5 bases). Between the trimmed V and J ends, which lost 4 bases and 3 bases, there was a span of 16 bases. Germline lookup yields CDR1 GTSNPN and CDR2 SVGIG (reference sequence). This CDR3 spans 15 amino acids. CDR3: CAWNTLLADYNEQFF. CDR3 sequence (DNA): TGTGCCTGGAATACGCTTCTAGCAGACTACAATGAGCAGTTCTTC.

The V and J genes are TRBV20-1 and TRBJ1-5; TRBD1 agrees at 8 bases. The CDR3 has 13 amino acids. Germline V CDR1 and CDR2: DFQATT, SNEGSKA (reference sequence). The J segment lost 7 bases and the V segment lost 3 bases, leaving 5 bases of the junction unmatched. DNA for the CDR3: TGCAGTGCTAGCGCGACAGGGGAACAGCCCCAGCATTTT. It is translated as CSASATGEQPQHF.

V and J are TRBV29-1 and TRBJ2-3, with 9 bases that match TRBD1. The germline gives CDR1 SQVTM, CDR2 ANQGSEA. This CDR3 contains 15 residues. After removal of 3 bases from V and 4 bases from J, the junction contained 8 bases not matched to a gene. CDR3 nucleotide sequence: TGCAGCGTTGACGGGTACAGGGGGCGTCCAGATACGCAGTATTTT. Its protein product is CSVDGYRGRPDTQYF.

This clonotype showed up just a few times. The rearrangement links TRBV25-1 to TRBJ1-5; D is perhaps TRBD1 (6 bases). The CDR3 spans 14 residues. Germline V lookup: CDR1 MGHDK, CDR2 SYGVNS. Trimming cost V 3 bases and J 13 bases, with 19 bases left between them. The CDR3 DNA is TGTGCCAGCAGTGACCGGGACATGGGGGTCGGACAGCATTTT. This encodes CASSDRDMGVGQHF.

This clonotype was counted between two and nine times. The chain has TRBV29-1 and TRBJ2-1; TRBD1 aligns across 8 bases. The CDR3 has 15 amino acids. Germline assignment: CDR1 SQVTM and CDR2 ANQGSEA. V shed 0 bases, J shed 3 bases, and the junction held 4 bases outside the gene matches. The CDR3 region has the DNA TGCAGCGTTGAAGAGGCGACAGGGGACTACAATGAGCAGTTCTTC. Residues: CSVEEATGDYNEQFF.

The chain uses TRBV12-3 or TRBV12-4 and TRBJ1-1; 9 nucleotides match TRBD1. The CDR3 contains 15 residues. With V trimmed by 7 bases and J by 7 bases, 13 bases remained unmatched. The CDR3 reads CASTSSGDRAGEAFF. CDR3 bases: TGTGCCAGCACCTCTTCCGGGGACAGGGCGGGTGAAGCTTTCTTT.

The J gene is TRBJ1-5, the V gene TRBV6-1; D unresolved. V lost 6 bases to trimming and J lost 0 bases, with 24 bases between them. The germline V gene encodes CDR1 MNHNS and CDR2 SASEGT. The CDR3 extends over 19 amino acids. The CDR3 DNA reads as TGTGCCAGCAGACCCGCGAAGGTCCGGGCCGAGGTTAGCAATCAGCCCCAGCATTTT. Its translation is CASRPAKVRAEVSNQPQHF.

This clonotype was seen a few times. The CDR3: CASSFRQGSYEQYF. The CDR3 bases are TGTGCCAGCAGCTTTAGGCAGGGCTCCTACGAGCAGTACTTC. V usage is TRBV7-2 and J usage is TRBJ2-7, with a weak D call TRBD1 (5 bases). Germline CDR1 SGHTA, CDR2 FQGNSA. V was shortened by 3 bases and J by 0 bases, with 9 bases between the two germline ends. CDR3 length: 14 residues. Based on the CDR3 plus reference TRBV7-2 and TRBJ2-7, the full variable domain is GAGVSQSPSNKVTEKGKDVELRCDPISGHTALYWYRQSLGQGLEFLIYFQGNSAPDKSGLPSDRFSAERTGGSVSTLTIQRTQQEDSAVYLCASSFRQGSYEQYFGPGTRLTVT.

This clonotype appeared once. The chain couples TRBV12-3 or TRBV12-4 to TRBJ2-7, with D possibly matching TRBD2 (6 bases). This CDR3 region has 14 residues. Trimming removed 6 bases at V and 12 bases at J, with 24 bases between. The CDR3 nucleotides are TGTGCCAGCAGCGGGGAGGTTAACCAAGAGACCCGGTACTTC. This encodes CASSGEVNQETRYF.

The sample holds a few counts of this clonotype. The V and J genes are TRBV6-5 and TRBJ2-3, with D uncertain. V lost 6 bases, J lost 6 bases, and 16 bases lay in between. The CDR3 has 14 amino acids. From germline, CDR1 is MNHEY and CDR2 SVGAGI. DNA of the CDR3: TGTGCCAGCAGCCTACTCGGAGAGGAGGATACGCAGTATTTT. Translation gives CASSLLGEEDTQYF.

This chain uses TRBV12-3 or TRBV12-4 with TRBJ2-7, with D unresolved. V lost 3 bases and J 2 bases, leaving 14 bases between the germline ends. This CDR3 comprises 15 residues. This CDR3 reads CASSFGPRATYEQYF. For the CDR3, the DNA is TGTGCCAGCAGTTTCGGACCTCGTGCGACCTACGAGCAGTACTTC.

V gene TRBV5-1 combines with J gene TRBJ2-1; TRBD2 matches at 14 bases. With V trimmed by 0 bases and J by 5 bases, 1 base remained unmatched. Germline CDR1 and CDR2: SGHRS and YFSETQ. The CDR3 runs to 16 residues. This chain's CDR3 is CASSLGTSGGNNEQFF. The DNA of the CDR3 is TGCGCCAGCAGCTTGGGGACTAGCGGGGGGAACAATGAGCAGTTCTTC.

This clonotype was seen only a few times. The chain employs TRBV4-1 and TRBJ2-1; a possible D gene is TRBD2 (7 bases). This CDR3 contains 16 residues. The V end lost 5 bases, the J end lost 0 bases, and 14 bases lay between the germline ends. Germline V lookup: CDR1 MGHRA, CDR2 YSYEKL. CDR3 in amino acids: CASSGYAGASYNEQFF. In nucleotides, the CDR3 is TGCGCCAGCAGCGGGTACGCGGGGGCCTCCTACAATGAGCAGTTCTTC.

This clonotype was seen more than once but under ten times. The chain has TRBV10-3 and TRBJ1-4, with D possibly TRBD1 on 5 matching bases. The germline V gene encodes CDR1 ENHRY and CDR2 SYGVKD. The ends were cut back, 3 bases at V and 8 bases at J, with 16 bases in the middle. This CDR3 has 15 amino acids. The CDR3 DNA sequence: TGTGCCATCAGTGATGGGGCAGGGACTCGGGAAAAACTGTTTTTT. As protein: CAISDGAGTREKLFF.

The chain employs TRBV27 and TRBJ2-7; D tentatively reads TRBD1 or TRBD2 (5 bases each). In germline, CDR1 is MNHEY, CDR2 SMNVEV (reference sequence). The CDR3 extends over 15 amino acids. V lost 8 bases, J lost 0 bases, and 17 bases lay in between. Written as DNA, the CDR3 is TGTGCCAGCGCCGGCCCGGGACCTACCTCCTACGAGCAGTACTTC. Its protein product is CASAGPGPTSYEQYF.